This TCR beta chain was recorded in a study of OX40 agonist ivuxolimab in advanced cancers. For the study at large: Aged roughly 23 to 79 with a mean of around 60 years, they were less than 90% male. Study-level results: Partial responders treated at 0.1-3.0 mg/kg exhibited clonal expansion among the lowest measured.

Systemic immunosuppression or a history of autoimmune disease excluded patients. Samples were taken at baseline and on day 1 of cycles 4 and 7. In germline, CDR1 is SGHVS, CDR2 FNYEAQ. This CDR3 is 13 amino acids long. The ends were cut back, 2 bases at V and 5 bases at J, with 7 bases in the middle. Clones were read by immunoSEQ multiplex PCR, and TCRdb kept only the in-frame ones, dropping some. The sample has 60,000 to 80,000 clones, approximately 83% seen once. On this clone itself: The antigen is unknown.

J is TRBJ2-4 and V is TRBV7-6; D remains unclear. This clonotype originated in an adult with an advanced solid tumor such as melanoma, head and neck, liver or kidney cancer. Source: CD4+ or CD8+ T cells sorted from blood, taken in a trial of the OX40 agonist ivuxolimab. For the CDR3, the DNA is TGTGCCAGCAGCTTATCCAATCAAAACATTCAGTACTTC. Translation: CASSLSNQNIQYF.